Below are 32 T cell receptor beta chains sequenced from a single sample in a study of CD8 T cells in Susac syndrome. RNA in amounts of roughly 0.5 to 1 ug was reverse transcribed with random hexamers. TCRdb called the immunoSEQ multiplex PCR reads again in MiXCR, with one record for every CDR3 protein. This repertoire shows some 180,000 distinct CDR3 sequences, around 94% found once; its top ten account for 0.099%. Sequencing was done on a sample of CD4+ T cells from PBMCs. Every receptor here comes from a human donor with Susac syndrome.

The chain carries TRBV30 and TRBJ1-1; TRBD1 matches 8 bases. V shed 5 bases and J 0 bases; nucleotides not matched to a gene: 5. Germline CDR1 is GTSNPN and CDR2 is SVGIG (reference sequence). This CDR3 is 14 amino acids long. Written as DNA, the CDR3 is TGTGCCTGGTCAGGACAGGGACTGAACACTGAAGCTTTCTTT. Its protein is CAWSGQGLNTEAFF.

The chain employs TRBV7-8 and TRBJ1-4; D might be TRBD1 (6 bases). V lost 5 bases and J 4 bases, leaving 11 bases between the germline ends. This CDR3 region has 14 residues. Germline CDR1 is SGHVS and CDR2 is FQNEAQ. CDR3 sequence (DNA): TGTGCCAGCAGCGGGGGCGGGGTTAATGAAAAACTGTTTTTT. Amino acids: CASSGGGVNEKLFF.

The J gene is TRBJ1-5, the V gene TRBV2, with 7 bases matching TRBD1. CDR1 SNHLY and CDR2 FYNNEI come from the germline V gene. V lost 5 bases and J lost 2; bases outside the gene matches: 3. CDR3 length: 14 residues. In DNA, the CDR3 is TGTGCCAGCAGTATTGACAGGGGCAATCAGCCCCAGCATTTT. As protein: CASSIDRGNQPQHF.

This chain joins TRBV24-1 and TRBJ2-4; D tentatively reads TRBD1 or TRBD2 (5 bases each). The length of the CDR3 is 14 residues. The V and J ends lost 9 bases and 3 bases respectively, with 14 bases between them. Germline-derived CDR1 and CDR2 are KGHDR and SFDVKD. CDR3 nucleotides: TGTGCCACCCTCGGGGCGATCGGCAAAAACATTCAGTACTTC. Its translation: CATLGAIGKNIQYF.

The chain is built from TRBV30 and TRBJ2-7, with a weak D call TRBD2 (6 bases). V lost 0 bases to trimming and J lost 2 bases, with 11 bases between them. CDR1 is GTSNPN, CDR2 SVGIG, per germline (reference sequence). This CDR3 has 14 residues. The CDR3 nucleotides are TGTGCCTGGAGTGTGGGGGGAGCAACCTACGAGCAGTACTTC. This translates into CAWSVGGATYEQYF.

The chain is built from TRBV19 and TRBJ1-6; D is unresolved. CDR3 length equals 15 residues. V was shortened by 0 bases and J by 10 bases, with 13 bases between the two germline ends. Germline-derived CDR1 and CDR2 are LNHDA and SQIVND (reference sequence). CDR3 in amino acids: CASSIEAASSSPLHF. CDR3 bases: TGTGCCAGTAGTATAGAGGCAGCGTCCAGCTCACCCCTCCACTTT.

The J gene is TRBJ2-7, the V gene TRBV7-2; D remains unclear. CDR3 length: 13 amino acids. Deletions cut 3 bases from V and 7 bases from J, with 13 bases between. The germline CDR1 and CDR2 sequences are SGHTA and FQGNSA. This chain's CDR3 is CASSLARFEEQYF. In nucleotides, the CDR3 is TGTGCCAGCAGCTTGGCCCGATTCGAAGAGCAGTACTTC.

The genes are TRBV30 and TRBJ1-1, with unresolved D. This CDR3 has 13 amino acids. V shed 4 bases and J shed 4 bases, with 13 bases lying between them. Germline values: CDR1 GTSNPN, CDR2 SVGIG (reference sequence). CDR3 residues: CAWMKGESTEAFF. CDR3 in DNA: TGTGCCTGGATGAAGGGAGAGAGCACTGAAGCTTTCTTT.

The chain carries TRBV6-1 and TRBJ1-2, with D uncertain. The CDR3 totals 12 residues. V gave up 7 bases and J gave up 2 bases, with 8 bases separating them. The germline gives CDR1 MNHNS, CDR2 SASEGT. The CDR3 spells CASIAGNYGYTF. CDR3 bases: TGTGCCAGCATAGCAGGAAACTATGGCTACACCTTC.

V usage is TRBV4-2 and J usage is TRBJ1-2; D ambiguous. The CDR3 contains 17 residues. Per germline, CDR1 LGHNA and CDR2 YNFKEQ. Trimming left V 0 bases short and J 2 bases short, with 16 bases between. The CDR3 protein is CASSQELILAENYGYTF. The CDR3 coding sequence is TGTGCCAGCAGCCAAGAACTCATATTGGCGGAGAACTATGGCTACACCTTC.

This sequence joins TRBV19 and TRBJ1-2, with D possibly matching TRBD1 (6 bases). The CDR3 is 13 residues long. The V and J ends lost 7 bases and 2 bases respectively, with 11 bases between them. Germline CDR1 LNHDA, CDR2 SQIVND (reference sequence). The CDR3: CASIGGANYGYTF. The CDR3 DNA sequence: TGTGCCAGTATCGGGGGGGCCAACTATGGCTACACCTTC.

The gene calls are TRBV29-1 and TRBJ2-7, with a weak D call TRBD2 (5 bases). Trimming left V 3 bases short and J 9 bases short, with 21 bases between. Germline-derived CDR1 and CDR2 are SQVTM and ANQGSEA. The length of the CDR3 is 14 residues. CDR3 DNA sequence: TGCAGCGTTGAGAAGGCGGGCGTCGGGGTGGGGCAGTACTTC. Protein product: CSVEKAGVGVGQYF.

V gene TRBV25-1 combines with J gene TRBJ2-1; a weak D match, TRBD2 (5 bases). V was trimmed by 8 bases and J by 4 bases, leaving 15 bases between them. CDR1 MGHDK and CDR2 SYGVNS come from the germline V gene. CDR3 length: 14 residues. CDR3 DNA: TGTGCCAGCCGGGGTAGCCCTAAGTACAATGAGCAGTTCTTC. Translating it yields CASRGSPKYNEQFF.

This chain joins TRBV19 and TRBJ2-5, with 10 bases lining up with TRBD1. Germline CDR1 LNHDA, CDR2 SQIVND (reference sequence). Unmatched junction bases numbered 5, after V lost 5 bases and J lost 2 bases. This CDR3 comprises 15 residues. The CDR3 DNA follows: TGTGCCAGTAGTTTCCCGGGACAGGGGCAAGAGACCCAGTACTTC. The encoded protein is CASSFPGQGQETQYF. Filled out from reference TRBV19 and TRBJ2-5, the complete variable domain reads DGGITQSPKYLFRKEGQNVTLSCEQNLNHDAMYWYRQDPGQGLRLIYYSQIVNDFQKGDIAEGYSVSREKKESFPLTVTSAQKNPTAFYLCASSFPGQGQETQYFGPGTRLLVL.

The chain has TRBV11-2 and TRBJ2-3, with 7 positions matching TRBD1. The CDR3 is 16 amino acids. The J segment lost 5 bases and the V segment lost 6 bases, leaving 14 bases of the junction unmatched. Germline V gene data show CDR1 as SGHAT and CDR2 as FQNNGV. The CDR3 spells CASSYQGERGLDTQYF. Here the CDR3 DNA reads TGTGCCAGCAGTTACCAGGGGGAGAGGGGATTAGATACGCAGTATTTT. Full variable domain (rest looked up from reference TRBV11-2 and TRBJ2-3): EAGVAQSPRYKIIEKRQSVAFWCNPISGHATLYWYQQILGQGPKLLIQFQNNGVVDDSQLPKDRFSAERLKGVDSTLKIQPAKLEDSAVYLCASSYQGERGLDTQYFGPGTRLTVL.

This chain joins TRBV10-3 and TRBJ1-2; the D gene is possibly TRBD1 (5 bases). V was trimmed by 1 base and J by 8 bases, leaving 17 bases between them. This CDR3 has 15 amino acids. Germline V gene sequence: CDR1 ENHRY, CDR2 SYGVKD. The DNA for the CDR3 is TGTGCCATCAGTGAGTTCCCCAGGGCACTGAACGGCTACACCTTC. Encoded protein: CAISEFPRALNGYTF.

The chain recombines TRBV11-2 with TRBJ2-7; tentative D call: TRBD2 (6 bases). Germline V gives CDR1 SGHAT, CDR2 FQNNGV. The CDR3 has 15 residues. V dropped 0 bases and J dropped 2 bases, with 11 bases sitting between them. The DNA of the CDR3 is TGTGCCAGCAGCTTAGATGGAGGGATGGCCTACGAGCAGTACTTC. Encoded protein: CASSLDGGMAYEQYF.

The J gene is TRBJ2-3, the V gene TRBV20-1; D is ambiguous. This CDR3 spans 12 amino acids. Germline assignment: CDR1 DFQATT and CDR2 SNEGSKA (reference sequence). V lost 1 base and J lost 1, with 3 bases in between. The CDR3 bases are TGCAGTGCTAGAGGGGGCACAGATACGCAGTATTTT. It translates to CSARGGTDTQYF.

CDR3 in DNA: TGTGCCAGCAGCTCGGGGTCGTACGGAGCTTTCTTT. This sequence encodes CASSSGSYGAFF. The chain has TRBV13 and TRBJ1-1; the D is unclear. The V gene's germline CDR1 is PRHDT and CDR2 FYEKMQ (reference sequence). The CDR3 extends over 12 amino acids. The ends were cut back, 4 bases at V and 10 bases at J, with 13 bases in the middle.

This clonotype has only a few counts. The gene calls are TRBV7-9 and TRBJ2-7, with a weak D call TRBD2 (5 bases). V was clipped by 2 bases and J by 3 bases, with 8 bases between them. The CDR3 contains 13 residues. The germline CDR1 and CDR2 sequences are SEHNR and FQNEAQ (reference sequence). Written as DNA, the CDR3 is TGTGCCAGCAGCTTATCGGGAAGCTACGAGCAGTACTTC. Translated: CASSLSGSYEQYF.

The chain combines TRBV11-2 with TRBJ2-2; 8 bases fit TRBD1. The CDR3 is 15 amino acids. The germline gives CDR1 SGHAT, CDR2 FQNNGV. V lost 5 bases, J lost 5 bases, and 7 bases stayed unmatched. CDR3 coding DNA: TGTGCCAGCAGCCAGGGGACAGGCCGGACCGGGGAGCTGTTTTTT. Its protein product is CASSQGTGRTGELFF.

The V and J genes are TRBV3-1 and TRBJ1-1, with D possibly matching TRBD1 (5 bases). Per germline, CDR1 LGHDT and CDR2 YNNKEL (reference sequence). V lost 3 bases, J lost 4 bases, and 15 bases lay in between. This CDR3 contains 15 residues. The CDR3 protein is CASSHRAGDGTEAFF. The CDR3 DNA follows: TGTGCCAGCAGCCATCGAGCGGGGGATGGCACTGAAGCTTTCTTT.

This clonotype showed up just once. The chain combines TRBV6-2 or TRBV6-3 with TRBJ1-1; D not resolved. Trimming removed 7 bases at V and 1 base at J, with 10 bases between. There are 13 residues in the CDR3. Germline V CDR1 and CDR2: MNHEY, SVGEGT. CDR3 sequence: CASTSLRNTEAFF. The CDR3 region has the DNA TGTGCCAGCACCTCACTACGGAACACTGAAGCTTTCTTT.

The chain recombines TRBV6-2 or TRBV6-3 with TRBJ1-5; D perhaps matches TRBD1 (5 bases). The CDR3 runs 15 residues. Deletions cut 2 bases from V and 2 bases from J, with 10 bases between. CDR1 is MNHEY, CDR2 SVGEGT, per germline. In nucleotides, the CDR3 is TGTGCCAGCAGTTACGCGGCGGGGGGCAATCAGCCCCAGCATTTT. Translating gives CASSYAAGGNQPQHF.

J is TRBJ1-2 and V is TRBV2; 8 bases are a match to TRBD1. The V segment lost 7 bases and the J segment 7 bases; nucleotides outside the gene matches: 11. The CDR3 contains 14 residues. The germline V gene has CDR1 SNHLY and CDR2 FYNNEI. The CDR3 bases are TGTGCCAGCATGTGGACAGGGAATCCTCTTGGCTACACCTTC. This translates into CASMWTGNPLGYTF.

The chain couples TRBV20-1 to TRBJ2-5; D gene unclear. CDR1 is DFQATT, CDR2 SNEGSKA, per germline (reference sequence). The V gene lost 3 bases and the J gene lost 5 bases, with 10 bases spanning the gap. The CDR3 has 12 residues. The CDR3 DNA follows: TGCAGTGCTAGGACGGGTTCGGAGACCCAGTACTTC. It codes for CSARTGSETQYF.

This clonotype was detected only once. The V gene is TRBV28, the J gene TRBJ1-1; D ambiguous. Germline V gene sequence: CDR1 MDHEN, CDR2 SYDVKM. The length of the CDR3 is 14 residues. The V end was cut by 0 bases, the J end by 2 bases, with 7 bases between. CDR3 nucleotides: TGTGCCAGCAGTTTATGGGTAGATAACACTGAAGCTTTCTTT. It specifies CASSLWVDNTEAFF. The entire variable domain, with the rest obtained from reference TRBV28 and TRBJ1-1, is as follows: DVKVTQSSRYLVKRTGEKVFLECVQDMDHENMFWYRQDPGLGLRLIYFSYDVKMKEKGDIPEGYSVSREKKERFSLILESASTNQTSMYLCASSLWVDNTEAFFGQGTRLTVV.

The CDR3 spells CSVEVEDRGWYGYTF. CDR3 DNA: TGCAGCGTTGAGGTCGAGGACAGGGGATGGTATGGCTACACCTTC. The rearrangement uses TRBV29-1 and TRBJ1-2, with 9 bases identical to TRBD1. J gave up 5 bases and V 3 bases, and 10 bases lay outside the gene matches. CDR3 size: 15 residues. Germline loops: CDR1 SQVTM, CDR2 ANQGSEA.

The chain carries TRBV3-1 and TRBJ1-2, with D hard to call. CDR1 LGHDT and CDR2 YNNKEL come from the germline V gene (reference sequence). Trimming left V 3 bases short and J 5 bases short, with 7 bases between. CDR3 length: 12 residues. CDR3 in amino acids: CASSHRLYGYTF. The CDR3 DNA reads TGTGCCAGCAGCCACAGGCTGTATGGCTACACCTTC.

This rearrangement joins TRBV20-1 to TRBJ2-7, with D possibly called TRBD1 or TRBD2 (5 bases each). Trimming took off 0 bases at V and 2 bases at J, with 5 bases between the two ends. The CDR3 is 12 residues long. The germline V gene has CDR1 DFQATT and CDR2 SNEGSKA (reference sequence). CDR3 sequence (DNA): TGCAGTGCTAGAGAGGGGGCCTACGAGCAGTACTTC. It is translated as CSAREGAYEQYF.

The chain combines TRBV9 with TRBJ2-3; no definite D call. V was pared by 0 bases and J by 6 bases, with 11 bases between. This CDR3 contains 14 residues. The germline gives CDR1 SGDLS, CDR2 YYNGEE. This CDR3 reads CASSVGRIADTQYF. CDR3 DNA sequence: TGTGCCAGCAGCGTAGGTAGGATCGCGGATACGCAGTATTTT.

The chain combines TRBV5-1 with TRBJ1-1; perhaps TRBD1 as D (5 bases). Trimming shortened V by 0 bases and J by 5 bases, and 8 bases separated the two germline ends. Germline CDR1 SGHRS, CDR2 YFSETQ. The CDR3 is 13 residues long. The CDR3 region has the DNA TGCGCCAGCAGCTTGGCCCGGACAACTGAAGCTTTCTTT. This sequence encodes CASSLARTTEAFF.